This T cell receptor beta chain came from a study of glioma-infiltrating T cells. Points from the study as a whole: Tissue and blood shared very few CDR3 sequences.

CDR3 length equals 14 residues. The germline gives CDR1 SEHNR, CDR2 FQNEAQ (reference sequence). Trimming at V came to 2 bases and at J to 5 bases, leaving 3 bases not matched to a gene. Using RNA template, CDR3s of TCR alpha and beta were amplified with iRepertoire arm-PCR. TCRdb re-called the multiplex PCR reads with MiXCR, one entry per CDR3 protein. In the table there are some 180,000 distinct CDR3 sequences, more than 25% of which are singletons. This clonotype turned up a few times. Its antigen is unidentified. Sequencing used glioma tissue, nonneoplastic brain tissue, or PBMCs (not recorded which). This chain uses TRBV7-9 with TRBJ2-5, with 9 bases lining up with TRBD1. The sequence was collected from a human donor with low-grade glioma or glioblastoma, undergoing nonglioma brain surgery, or in good health (not recorded which). CDR3 region: CASSLTGGSETQYF. The CDR3 region has the DNA TGTGCCAGCAGCTTAACAGGGGGCAGCGAGACCCAGTACTTC.